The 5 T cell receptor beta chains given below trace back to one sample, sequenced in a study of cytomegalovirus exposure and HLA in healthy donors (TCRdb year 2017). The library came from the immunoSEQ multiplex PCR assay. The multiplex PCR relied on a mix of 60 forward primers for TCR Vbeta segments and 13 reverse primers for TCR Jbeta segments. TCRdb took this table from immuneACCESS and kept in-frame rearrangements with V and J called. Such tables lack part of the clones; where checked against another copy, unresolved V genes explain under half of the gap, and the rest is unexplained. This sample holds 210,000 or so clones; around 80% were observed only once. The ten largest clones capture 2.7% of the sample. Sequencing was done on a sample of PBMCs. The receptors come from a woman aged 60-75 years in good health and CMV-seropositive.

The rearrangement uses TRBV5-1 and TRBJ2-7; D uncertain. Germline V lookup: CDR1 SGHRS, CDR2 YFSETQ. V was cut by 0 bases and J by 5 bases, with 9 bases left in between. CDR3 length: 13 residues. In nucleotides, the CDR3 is TGCGCCAGCAGCTTGGCTATAACGAACGAGCAGTACTTC. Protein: CASSLAITNEQYF.

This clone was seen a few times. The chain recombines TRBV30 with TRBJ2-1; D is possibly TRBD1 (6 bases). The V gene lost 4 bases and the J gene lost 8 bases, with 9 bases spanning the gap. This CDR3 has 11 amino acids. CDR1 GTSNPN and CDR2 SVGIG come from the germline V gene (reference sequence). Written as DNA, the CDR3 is TGTGCCTGGACTCACAGGGATGAGCAGTTCTTC. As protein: CAWTHRDEQFF.

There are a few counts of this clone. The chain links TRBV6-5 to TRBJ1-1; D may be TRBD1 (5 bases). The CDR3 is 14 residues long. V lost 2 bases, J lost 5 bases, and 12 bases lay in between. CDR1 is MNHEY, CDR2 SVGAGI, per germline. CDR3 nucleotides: TGTGCCAGCAGTTACCAGGTGCGGGGGACTGAAGCTTTCTTT. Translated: CASSYQVRGTEAFF.

DNA of the CDR3: TGCGCCAGCAGTGAGTCAACCTACGGGTACAATGAGCAGTTCTTC. Its protein is CASSESTYGYNEQFF. This rearrangement joins TRBV10-1 to TRBJ2-1; D gene unclear. Germline loops: CDR1 WNHNN, CDR2 SYGVQD (reference sequence). The CDR3 has 15 amino acids. Between the trimmed V and J ends, which lost 0 bases and 4 bases, there was a span of 10 bases.

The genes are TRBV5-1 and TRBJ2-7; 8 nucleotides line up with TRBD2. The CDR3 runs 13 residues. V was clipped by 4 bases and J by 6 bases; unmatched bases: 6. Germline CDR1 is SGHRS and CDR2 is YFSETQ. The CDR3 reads CASSPAGAGEQYF. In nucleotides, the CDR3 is TGCGCCAGCAGCCCAGCGGGAGCCGGCGAGCAGTACTTC. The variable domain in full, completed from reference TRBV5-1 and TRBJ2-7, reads KAGVTQTPRYLIKTRGQQVTLSCSPISGHRSVSWYQQTPGQGLQFLFEYFSETQRNKGNFPGRFSGRQFSNSRSEMNVSTLELGDSALYLCASSPAGAGEQYFGPGTRLTVT.